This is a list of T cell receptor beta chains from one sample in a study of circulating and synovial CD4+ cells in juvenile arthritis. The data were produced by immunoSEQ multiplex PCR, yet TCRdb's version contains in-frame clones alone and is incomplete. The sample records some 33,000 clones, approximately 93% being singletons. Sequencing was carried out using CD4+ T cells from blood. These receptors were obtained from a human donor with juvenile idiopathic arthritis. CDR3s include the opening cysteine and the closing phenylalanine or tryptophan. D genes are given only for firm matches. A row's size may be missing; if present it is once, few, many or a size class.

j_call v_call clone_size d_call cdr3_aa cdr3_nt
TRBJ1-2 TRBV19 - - CASSIERDSPGYGYTF TGTGCCAGTAGTATAGAAAGAGACAGCCCTGGCTATGGCTACACCTTC
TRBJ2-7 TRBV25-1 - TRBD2 CASSEPPGRATYEQYF TGTGCCAGCAGTGAACCTCCGGGGAGGGCCACCTACGAGCAGTACTTC
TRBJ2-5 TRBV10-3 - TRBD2 CATRGGPDETQYF TGTGCCACTCGGGGGGGCCCGGATGAGACCCAGTACTTC
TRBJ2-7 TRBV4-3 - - CASSQETADEQYF TGCGCCAGCAGCCAAGAAACAGCGGACGAGCAGTACTTC
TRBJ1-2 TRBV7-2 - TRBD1 CASSLSYRGGDGYTF TGTGCCAGCAGCTTATCATACAGGGGAGGCGATGGCTACACCTTC
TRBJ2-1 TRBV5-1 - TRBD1 CASNDRGMDNEQFF TGCGCCAGCAACGACAGGGGGATGGACAATGAGCAGTTCTTC
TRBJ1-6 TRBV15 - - CATSGDPGGSNSPLHF TGTGCCACCAGCGGGGACCCGGGGGGCTCTAATTCACCCCTCCACTTT
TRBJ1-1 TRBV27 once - CASSWDYGTEAFF TGTGCCAGCAGTTGGGACTATGGCACTGAAGCTTTCTTT
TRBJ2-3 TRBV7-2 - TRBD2 CASSLKWRLAGQDTQYF TGTGCCAGCAGCTTAAAGTGGCGGCTAGCGGGGCAGGATACGCAGTATTTT
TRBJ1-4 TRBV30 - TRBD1 CAWSSDRGRIATNEKLFF TGTGCCTGGAGTTCGGACAGGGGGCGAATTGCAACTAATGAAAAACTGTTTTTT
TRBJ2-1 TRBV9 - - CASSVQGYDNEQFF TGTGCCAGCAGCGTACAGGGCTACGACAATGAGCAGTTCTTC
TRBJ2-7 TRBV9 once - CASSSRGDYQGAEQYF TGTGCCAGCAGCTCCCGGGGGGACTACCAGGGGGCTGAGCAGTACTTC
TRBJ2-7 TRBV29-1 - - CSVGSGSYEQYF TGCAGCGTTGGTAGCGGCTCCTACGAGCAGTACTTC
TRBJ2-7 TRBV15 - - CATSNQGQGIYEQYF TGTGCCACCAGCAACCAAGGCCAGGGGATTTACGAGCAGTACTTC
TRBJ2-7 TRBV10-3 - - CAISESAGPYEQYF TGTGCCATCAGTGAGTCCGCCGGTCCCTACGAGCAGTACTTC
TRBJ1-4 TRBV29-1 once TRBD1 CSARQGTTNEKLFF TGCAGCGCCCGACAGGGGACAACTAATGAAAAACTGTTTTTT
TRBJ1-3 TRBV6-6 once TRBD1 CASRVAGGGNTIYF TGTGCTAGCCGGGTCGCAGGGGGGGGAAACACCATATATTTT
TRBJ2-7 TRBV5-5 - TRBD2 CASSIRTLTSGVSEQYF TGTGCCAGCAGCATCAGAACCTTGACTAGCGGGGTGTCCGAGCAGTACTTC
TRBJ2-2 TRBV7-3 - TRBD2 CASSPGAGRYTGELFF TGTGCCAGCAGCCCCGGAGCGGGGAGGTACACCGGGGAGCTGTTTTTT
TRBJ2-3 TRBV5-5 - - CASSSPGEGADTQYF TGTGCCAGCAGCTCACCAGGGGAGGGAGCAGATACGCAGTATTTT
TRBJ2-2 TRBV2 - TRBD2 CASSWTSGGLNTGELFF TGTGCCAGCAGTTGGACTAGCGGGGGACTTAACACCGGGGAGCTGTTTTTT
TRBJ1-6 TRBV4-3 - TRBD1 CASARDRASPLHF TGCGCCTCAGCACGGGACAGGGCTTCACCCCTCCACTTT
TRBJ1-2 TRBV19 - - CASSTQGGYGYTF TGTGCCAGTAGTACTCAGGGAGGCTATGGCTACACCTTC
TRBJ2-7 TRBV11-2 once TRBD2 CASRRGVALREYEQYF TGTGCCAGCAGACGGGGGGTTGCGTTAAGGGAATACGAGCAGTACTTC
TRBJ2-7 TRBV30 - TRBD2 CAWSVAGTSASYEQYF TGTGCCTGGAGTGTTGCCGGGACTAGCGCTTCCTACGAGCAGTACTTC
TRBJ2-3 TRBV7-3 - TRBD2 CASSLLPGGVADTQYF TGTGCCAGCAGCTTACTCCCGGGGGGGGTCGCAGATACGCAGTATTTT
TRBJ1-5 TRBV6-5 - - CASSPTVSYQPQHF TGTGCCAGCAGCCCAACAGTTTCCTATCAGCCCCAGCATTTT
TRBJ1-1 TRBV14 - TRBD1 CASSPTLTGGAFF TGTGCCAGCAGCCCGACACTCACAGGGGGAGCTTTCTTT
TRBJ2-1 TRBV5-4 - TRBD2 CASSRTSGGASYNEQFF TGTGCCAGCAGCAGAACTAGCGGGGGGGCTTCCTACAATGAGCAGTTCTTC
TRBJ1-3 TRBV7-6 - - CASSSGSFNPGNTIYF TGTGCCAGCAGCTCGGGTTCTTTCAATCCTGGAAACACCATATATTTT
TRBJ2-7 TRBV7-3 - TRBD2 CASSLTGEGNYEQYF TGTGCCAGCAGCTTAACGGGGGAGGGCAACTACGAGCAGTACTTC
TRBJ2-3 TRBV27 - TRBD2 CASTKRGGLDTQYF TGTGCCAGCACTAAGCGGGGTGGTTTGGATACGCAGTATTTT
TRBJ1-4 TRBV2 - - CASRVGYEKLFF TGTGCCAGCAGGGTCGGTTATGAAAAACTGTTTTTT
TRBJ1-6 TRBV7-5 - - CVRSSSGKSSYNSPLHF TGTGTCAGAAGCTCCTCAGGCAAGAGCTCCTATAATTCACCCCTCCACTTT
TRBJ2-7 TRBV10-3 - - CAISEMGGEQYF TGTGCCATCAGTGAGATGGGGGGCGAGCAGTACTTC
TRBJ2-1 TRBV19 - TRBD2 CASRTSGGREQFF TGTGCCAGTAGGACTAGCGGGGGACGGGAGCAGTTCTTC
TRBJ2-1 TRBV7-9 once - CASSLAVTGEQFF TGTGCCAGCAGCTTAGCGGTGACAGGTGAGCAGTTCTTC
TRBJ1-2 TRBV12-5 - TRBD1 CASGFRLTGQGYTF TGTGCTAGTGGTTTTCGACTGACAGGGCAGGGCTACACCTTC
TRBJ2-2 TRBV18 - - CASSPGAANTGELFF TGTGCCAGCTCACCAGGGGCCGCGAACACCGGGGAGCTGTTTTTT
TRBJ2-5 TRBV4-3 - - CASSQTIQGRETQYF TGCGCCAGCAGCCAAACAATCCAGGGGCGAGAGACCCAGTACTTC
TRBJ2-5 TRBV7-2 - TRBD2 CASSGGGAQETQYF TGTGCCAGCAGCGGGGGGGGTGCGCAAGAGACCCAGTACTTC
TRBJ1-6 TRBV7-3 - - CASSLSGRNSPLHF TGTGCCAGCAGCTTATCAGGGAGGAATTCCCCCCTCCACTTT
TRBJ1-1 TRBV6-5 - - CASSYGHSTEAFF TGTGCCAGCAGTTACGGCCATTCCACTGAAGCTTTCTTT
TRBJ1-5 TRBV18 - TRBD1 CASSPRTGNSNQPQHF TGTGCCAGCTCACCTCGGACAGGGAATAGCAATCAGCCCCAGCATTTT
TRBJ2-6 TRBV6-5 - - CASSYAKSSGANVLTF TGTGCCAGCAGTTACGCGAAAAGCTCTGGGGCCAACGTCCTGACTTTC
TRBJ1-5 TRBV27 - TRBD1 CASSTQGQAGQPQHF TGTGCCAGCAGTACCCAGGGACAGGCAGGTCAGCCCCAGCATTTT
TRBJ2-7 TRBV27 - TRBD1 CASRMTGGSVYEQYF TGTGCCAGCAGGATGACAGGGGGTTCCGTTTACGAGCAGTACTTC
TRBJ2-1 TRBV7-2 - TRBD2 CASSLVGGAYNEQFF TGTGCCAGCAGCTTAGTCGGGGGGGCCTACAATGAGCAGTTCTTC
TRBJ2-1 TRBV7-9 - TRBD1 CASSSPGQGSEQFF TGTGCCAGCAGCTCTCCGGGACAGGGGAGCGAGCAGTTCTTC
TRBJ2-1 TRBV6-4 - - CASSEQGGDEQFF TGTGCCAGCAGTGAACAGGGGGGGGATGAGCAGTTCTTC
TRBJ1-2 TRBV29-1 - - CSVVDGDYGYTF TGCAGCGTTGTTGACGGGGACTATGGCTACACCTTC
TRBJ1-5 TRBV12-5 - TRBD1 CASGWSTGTGINQPQHF TGTGCTAGTGGTTGGTCAACCGGGACAGGGATCAATCAGCCCCAGCATTTT
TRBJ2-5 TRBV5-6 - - CASSLRQVAYQETQYF TGTGCCAGCAGCCTACGGCAGGTAGCGTACCAAGAGACCCAGTACTTC
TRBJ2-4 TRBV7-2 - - CASSFPGENIQYF TGTGCCAGCAGCTTCCCGGGGGAAAACATTCAGTACTTC
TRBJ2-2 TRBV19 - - CASSIRDSSFANTGELFF TGTGCCAGTAGTATTAGGGACTCCTCGTTCGCGAACACCGGGGAGCTGTTTTTT
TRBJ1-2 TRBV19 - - CATTTTGGLGGYTF TGTGCCACGACGACGACGGGGGGGCTTGGTGGCTACACCTTC
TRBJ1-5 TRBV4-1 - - CASRDAGSNQPQHF TGCGCCAGCAGGGATGCAGGGTCTAATCAGCCCCAGCATTTT
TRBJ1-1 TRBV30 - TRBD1 CARNRGSMNTEAFF TGTGCCCGGAACAGGGGGTCCATGAACACTGAAGCTTTCTTT
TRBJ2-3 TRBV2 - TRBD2 CASTALAGGMDTQYF TGTGCCAGCACCGCACTAGCGGGGGGTATGGATACGCAGTATTTT